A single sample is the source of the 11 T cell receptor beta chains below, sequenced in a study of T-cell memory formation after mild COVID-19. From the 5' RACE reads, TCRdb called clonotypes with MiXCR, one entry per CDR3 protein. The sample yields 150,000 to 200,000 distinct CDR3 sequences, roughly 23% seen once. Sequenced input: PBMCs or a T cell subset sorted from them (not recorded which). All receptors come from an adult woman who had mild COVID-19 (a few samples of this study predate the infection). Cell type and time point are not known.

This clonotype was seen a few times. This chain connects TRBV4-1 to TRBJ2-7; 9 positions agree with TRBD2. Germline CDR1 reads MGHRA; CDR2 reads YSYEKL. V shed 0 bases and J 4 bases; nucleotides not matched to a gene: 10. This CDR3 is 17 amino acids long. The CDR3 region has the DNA TGCGCCAGCAGCCAAGAAGGAGGTATTAGCGGGAGTTACGAGCAGTACTTC. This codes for CASSQEGGISGSYEQYF.

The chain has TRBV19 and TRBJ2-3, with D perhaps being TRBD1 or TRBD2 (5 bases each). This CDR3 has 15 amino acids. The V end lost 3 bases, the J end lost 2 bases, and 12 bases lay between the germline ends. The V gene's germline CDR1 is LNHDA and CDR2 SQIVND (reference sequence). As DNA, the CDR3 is TGTGCCAGTAGTATGGACTGGGGGTACACAGATACGCAGTATTTT. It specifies CASSMDWGYTDTQYF.

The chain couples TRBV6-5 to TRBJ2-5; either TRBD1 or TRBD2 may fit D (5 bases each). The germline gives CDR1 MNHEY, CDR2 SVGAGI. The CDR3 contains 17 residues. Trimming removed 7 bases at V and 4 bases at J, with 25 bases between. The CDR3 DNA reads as TGTGCCAGCATCGCGAAACTCGGGACGGAACAGCTAGAGACCCAGTACTTC. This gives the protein CASIAKLGTEQLETQYF.

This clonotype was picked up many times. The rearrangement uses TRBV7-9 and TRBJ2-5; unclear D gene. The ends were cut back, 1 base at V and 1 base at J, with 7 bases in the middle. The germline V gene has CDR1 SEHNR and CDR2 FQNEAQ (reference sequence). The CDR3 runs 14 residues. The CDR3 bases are TGTGCCAGCAGCTTAGGACCACCCCAAGAGACCCAGTACTTC. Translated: CASSLGPPQETQYF.

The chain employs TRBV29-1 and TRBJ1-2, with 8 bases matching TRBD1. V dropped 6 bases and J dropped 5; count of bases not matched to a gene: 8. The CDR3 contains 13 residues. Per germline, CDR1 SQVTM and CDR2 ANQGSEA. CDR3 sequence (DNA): TGCAGCGTCCCGAGTGGGACAGGATATGGCTACACCTTC. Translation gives CSVPSGTGYGYTF.

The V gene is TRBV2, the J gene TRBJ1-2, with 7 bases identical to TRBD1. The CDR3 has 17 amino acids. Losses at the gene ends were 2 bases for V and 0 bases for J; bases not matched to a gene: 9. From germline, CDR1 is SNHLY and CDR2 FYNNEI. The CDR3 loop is CASSEHRGELANYGYTF. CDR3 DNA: TGTGCCAGCAGTGAACACAGGGGCGAATTAGCTAACTATGGCTACACCTTC.

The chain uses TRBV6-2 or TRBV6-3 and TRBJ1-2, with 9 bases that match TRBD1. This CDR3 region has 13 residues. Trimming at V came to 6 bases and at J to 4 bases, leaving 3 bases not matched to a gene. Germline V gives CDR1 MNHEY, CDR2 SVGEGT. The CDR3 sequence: CASSWTGAYGYTF. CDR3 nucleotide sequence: TGTGCCAGCAGCTGGACAGGGGCCTATGGCTACACCTTC.

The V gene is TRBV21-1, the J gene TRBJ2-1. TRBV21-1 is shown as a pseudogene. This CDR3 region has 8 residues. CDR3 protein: CASSKKFF. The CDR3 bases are TGTGCCAGCAGCAAAAAGTTCTTC.

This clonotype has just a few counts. CDR3 sequence: CSVERKAKETQYF. DNA of the CDR3: TGCAGCGTTGAAAGGAAGGCTAAAGAGACCCAGTACTTC. This chain links TRBV29-1 with TRBJ2-5; D is ambiguous. The CDR3 is made up of 13 amino acids. V dropped 2 bases and J dropped 3 bases, with 10 bases sitting between them. CDR1 is SQVTM, CDR2 ANQGSEA, per germline.

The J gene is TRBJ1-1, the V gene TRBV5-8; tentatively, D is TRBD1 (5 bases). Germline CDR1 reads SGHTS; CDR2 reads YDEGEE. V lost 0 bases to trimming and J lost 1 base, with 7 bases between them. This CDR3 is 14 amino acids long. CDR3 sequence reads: CASSLADRNTEAFF. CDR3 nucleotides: TGTGCCAGCAGCTTGGCTGACAGGAACACTGAAGCTTTCTTT.

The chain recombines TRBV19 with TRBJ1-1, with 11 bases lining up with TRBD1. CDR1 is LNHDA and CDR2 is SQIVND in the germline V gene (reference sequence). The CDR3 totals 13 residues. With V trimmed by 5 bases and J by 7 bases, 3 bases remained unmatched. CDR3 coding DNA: TGTGCCAGTAGTGAGGGACAGGGGGTTGAAGCTTTCTTT. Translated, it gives CASSEGQGVEAFF.